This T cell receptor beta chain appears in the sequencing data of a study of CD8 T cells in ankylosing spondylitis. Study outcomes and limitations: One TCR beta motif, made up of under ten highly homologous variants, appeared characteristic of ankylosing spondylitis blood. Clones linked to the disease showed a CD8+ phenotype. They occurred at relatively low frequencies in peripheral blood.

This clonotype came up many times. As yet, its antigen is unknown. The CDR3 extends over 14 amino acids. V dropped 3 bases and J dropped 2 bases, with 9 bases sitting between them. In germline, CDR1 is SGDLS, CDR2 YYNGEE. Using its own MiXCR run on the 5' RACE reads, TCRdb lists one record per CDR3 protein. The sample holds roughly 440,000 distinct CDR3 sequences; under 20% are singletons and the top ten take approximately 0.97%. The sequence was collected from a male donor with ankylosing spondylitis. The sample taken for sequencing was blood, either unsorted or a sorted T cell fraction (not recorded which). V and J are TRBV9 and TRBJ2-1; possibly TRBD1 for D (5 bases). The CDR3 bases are TGTGCCAGCAGCGCCAGGGATACCTACAATGAGCAGTTCTTC. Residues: CASSARDTYNEQFF. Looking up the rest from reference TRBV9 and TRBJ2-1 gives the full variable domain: DSGVTQTPKHLITATGQRVTLRCSPRSGDLSVYWYQQSLDQGLQFLIQYYNGEERAKGNILERFSAQQFPDLHSELNLSSLELGDSALYFCASSARDTYNEQFFGPGTRLTVL.